One sample yielded the 8 T cell receptor beta chains listed below, sequenced in a study of T cells in Graves' hyperthyroidism and ophthalmopathy. Amplified regions were TCR beta CDR3 sequences from RNA transcripts. An initial round of RT-PCR targeting the TCR CDR3 relied on the HTBI primer set. TCRdb called the multiplex PCR reads again in MiXCR, with one record for every CDR3 protein. The table has 280,000 or so distinct CDR3 sequences, 13% to 15% seen once. Sequenced input: blood. The source of these receptors is a woman between 50 and 59 years old with Graves' hyperthyroidism that later progressed to Graves' ophthalmopathy.

This clonotype was recorded at least ten times. The chain carries TRBV10-3 and TRBJ2-7, with 9 bases matching TRBD2. Unmatched junction bases numbered 6, after V lost 0 bases and J lost 6 bases. There are 15 residues in the CDR3. The germline CDR1 and CDR2 sequences are ENHRY and SYGVKD. CDR3 coding DNA: TGTGCCATCAGTGAGTCTGAGCGGGAGGTGCGCGAGCAGTACTTC. Amino acid sequence: CAISESEREVREQYF.

Only a few counts were recorded for this clonotype. The chain has TRBV6-2 or TRBV6-3 and TRBJ2-7; 8 bases fit TRBD2. Germline CDR1 MNHEY, CDR2 SVGEGT. V was pared by 6 bases and J by 4 bases, with 11 bases of the junction left unmatched. This CDR3 spans 15 amino acids. The CDR3 spells CASSQVGTRGYEQYF. In DNA, the CDR3 is TGTGCCAGCAGCCAGGTTGGGACTAGAGGTTACGAGCAGTACTTC.

As for this clonotype: With a much larger clone just one base away, this may be a read error. The V and J genes are TRBV5-1 and TRBJ1-1; possibly TRBD1 for D (5 bases). The germline CDR1 and CDR2 sequences are SGHRS and YFSETQ. This CDR3 is 16 amino acids long. Trimming took 4 bases from V and 4 from J, leaving 20 bases between them. This CDR3 is CASSLLGAALGTEAFF. The CDR3 nucleotides read TGCGCCAGCAGCCTCTTAGGGGCAGCACTTGGCACTGAAGCTTTCTTT.

There are many counts of this clonotype. V usage is TRBV7-6 and J usage is TRBJ2-1; 8 bases agree with TRBD2. Germline CDR1 SGHVS, CDR2 FNYEAQ. Germline trimming cut 5 bases from V and 10 bases from J; bases unmatched to any gene: 7. This CDR3 comprises 13 residues. CDR3 residues: CASSHGGGREQFF. The DNA for the CDR3 is TGTGCCAGCAGCCACGGGGGGGGGCGGGAGCAGTTCTTC. Supplemented by reference TRBV7-6 and TRBJ2-1, the full variable domain reads GAGVSQSPRYKVTKRGQDVALRCDPISGHVSLYWYRQALGQGPEFLTYFNYEAQQDKSGLPNDRFSAERPEGSISTLTIQRTEQRDSAMYRCASSHGGGREQFFGPGTRLTVL.

This clonotype was counted ten times or more. This chain joins TRBV2 and TRBJ1-5; D call uncertain. V was clipped by 2 bases and J by 7 bases, with 12 bases between them. The CDR3 is 14 residues long. The germline V gene has CDR1 SNHLY and CDR2 FYNNEI. CDR3 nucleotides: TGTGCCAGCAGTGAAACAGATAGGAACCAGCCCCAGCATTTT. Its translation is CASSETDRNQPQHF.

V is TRBV10-3 and J is TRBJ1-5, with D perhaps TRBD1 (6 bases). The ends were cut back, 3 bases at V and 0 bases at J, with 9 bases in the middle. CDR1 and CDR2 from the germline V gene are ENHRY and SYGVKD. The CDR3 contains 15 residues. The CDR3 is CAISEGTTSNQPQHF. The CDR3 region has the DNA TGTGCCATCAGTGAAGGGACAACTAGCAATCAGCCCCAGCATTTT.

The CDR3 loop reads CASSVESGGFYNEQFF. CDR3 coding DNA: TGTGCCAGCAGCGTAGAAAGCGGGGGTTTCTACAATGAGCAGTTCTTC. The V and J genes are TRBV9 and TRBJ2-1; the match to TRBD2 covers 8 bases. The germline V gene has CDR1 SGDLS and CDR2 YYNGEE. The CDR3 runs to 16 residues. Unmatched junction bases numbered 5, after V lost 0 bases and J lost 3 bases.

The rearrangement uses TRBV10-1 and TRBJ2-2, with TRBD2 matching over 10 bases. The length of the CDR3 is 18 residues. The V gene end was trimmed by 5 bases and the J gene end by 1 base; junction bases not matched to a gene: 10. Per germline, CDR1 WNHNN and CDR2 SYGVQD (reference sequence). The CDR3 DNA sequence: TGCGCCAGCAGTCCGGGACTAGCGACGACTAGGAACACCGGGGAGCTGTTTTTT. This sequence encodes CASSPGLATTRNTGELFF.